A selection of T cell receptor beta chains follows, all from one sample in a study of blood T cell repertoires in COVID-19. Method: immunoSEQ multiplex PCR; TCRdb's copy keeps in-frame clones and lacks some. The repertoire includes roughly 140,000 clones, around four fifths of them detected once, and around 3.1% sits in the top ten. Sample: peripheral blood. These TCRs come from a woman in her thirties or forties with active or convalescent COVID-19. CDR3s include the opening cysteine and the closing phenylalanine or tryptophan.

>TRBJ1-2|TRBV29-1
CSVVGSGGGYTF
>TRBJ2-1|TRBV9
CASSVGPSARPAYNEQFF
>TRBJ1-3|TRBV6-1
CASSEVYGTGNTIYF
>TRBJ2-1|TRBV29-1
CSAPGRGDVYNEQFF
>TRBJ2-3|TRBV27
CASSTGGLAGVGVFSTDTQYF
>TRBJ1-1|TRBV3-1/TRBV3-2
CASSQVQTGGQAFF
>TRBJ1-6|TRBV6-1
CASRPRGGDSPLHF
>TRBJ2-5|TRBV9
CASSVRLGAGETQYF
>TRBJ1-1|TRBV7-9
CASSLPLLNTEAFF
>TRBJ2-7|TRBV30
CAWNRGTYEQYF
>TRBJ2-2|TRBV19
CASSILAGGGTGELFF
>TRBJ2-4|TRBV27
CASKPGGLAKNIQYF